These 21 T cell receptor beta chains were sequenced from one sample in a study of PD-1 blockade in classical Hodgkin lymphoma. Regarding time point: cycle 4 day 1 (C4D1), after more than 5 weeks of nivolumab. Every patient experienced relapse after autologous stem cell transplantation, and brentuximab vedotin exposure varied. TCRdb's copy holds only in-frame clones and misses some; the assay was immunoSEQ multiplex PCR. This table holds tens of thousands of clones, about 80% found once. Material: peripheral blood mononuclear cells (PBMCs), obtained before the fourth cycle of nivolumab. The receptor set was obtained from a human donor with classical Hodgkin lymphoma.

This clone was counted once. This chain joins TRBV14 and TRBJ2-1; D remains ambiguous. Germline V gene lookup returns CDR1 SGHDN and CDR2 FVKESK. The V end lost 4 bases, the J end lost 9 bases, and 13 bases lay between the germline ends. This CDR3 region has 13 residues. Here the CDR3 DNA reads TGTGCCAGCAGCCCAAGCCGGGTAGGTGAGCAGTTCTTC. This sequence encodes CASSPSRVGEQFF.

CDR3 region: CASWLTREGLANTGELFF. The CDR3, as DNA: TGTGCCAGTTGGTTGACGCGGGAGGGCTTGGCGAACACCGGGGAGCTGTTTTTT. V is TRBV2 and J is TRBJ2-2; 9 positions match TRBD2. CDR1 is SNHLY, CDR2 FYNNEI, per germline. The CDR3 has 18 residues. Trimming took 9 bases from V and 0 from J; bases not matched to a gene: 14.

The V gene is TRBV5-1, the J gene TRBJ1-1; D is perhaps TRBD1 (5 bases). Trimming took off 5 bases at V and 0 bases at J, with 20 bases between the two ends. Germline loops: CDR1 SGHRS, CDR2 YFSETQ. The CDR3 spans 17 residues. Here the CDR3 DNA reads TGCGCCAGCAGAGGGGTCGCGTTCGGATTAGTGAACACTGAAGCTTTCTTT. It specifies CASRGVAFGLVNTEAFF.

V is TRBV28 and J is TRBJ1-4; D is unresolved. Germline loops: CDR1 MDHEN, CDR2 SYDVKM. The V and J ends lost 6 bases and 0 bases respectively, with 14 bases between them. This CDR3 has 16 amino acids. CDR3 loop: CASRVMDSATNEKLFF. In nucleotides, the CDR3 is TGTGCCAGCAGGGTCATGGATTCCGCAACTAATGAAAAACTGTTTTTT.

In its sample, this clone was seen a few times. J is TRBJ2-3 and V is TRBV28; 9 nucleotides line up with TRBD2. Germline loops: CDR1 MDHEN, CDR2 SYDVKM. CDR3 length: 15 residues. The J segment lost 5 bases and the V segment lost 3 bases, leaving 6 bases of the junction unmatched. CDR3 nucleotide sequence: TGTGCCAGCAGTTTCGGCGGGAGGGCCTTAGATACGCAGTATTTT. Translation gives CASSFGGRALDTQYF.

This clone was seen once. The chain has TRBV9 and TRBJ2-2, with 7 bases fitting TRBD1. The CDR3 covers 15 residues. The J segment lost 5 bases and the V segment lost 4 bases, leaving 8 bases of the junction unmatched. The germline CDR1 and CDR2 sequences are SGDLS and YYNGEE. As DNA, the CDR3 is TGTGCCAGCAGCCGGAACAGGGGACGGACCGGGGAGCTGTTTTTT. Translation: CASSRNRGRTGELFF.

By its share, this clone is large. The rearrangement links TRBV7-2 to TRBJ2-2; no clear D gene. Germline V gene sequence: CDR1 SGHTA, CDR2 FQGNSA. The CDR3 totals 16 residues. The V end lost 2 bases, the J end lost 0 bases, and 10 bases lay between the germline ends. The CDR3 DNA reads TGTGCCAGCAGCTTACACGTCCCACCGAACACCGGGGAGCTGTTTTTT. This encodes CASSLHVPPNTGELFF.

The chain couples TRBV21-1 to TRBJ2-7; the table's D call, TRBD2, was not checked against the DNA. TRBV21-1 is flagged as a pseudogene. The CDR3 extends over 17 amino acids. CDR3 nucleotide sequence: TGTGCCAGCAGCACTAGACTAGCGGGAGGGTTTCTAGGGGAGCAGTACTTC. Translation gives CASSTRLAGGFLGEQYF.

With respect to this clone: One end of the junction varies from germline; a read error may be responsible. V usage is TRBV7-7 and J usage is TRBJ2-7; 7 positions match TRBD1. The CDR3 is 13 residues long. Per the germline V gene, CDR1 is SSHAT and CDR2 is FNYEAQ (reference sequence). CDR3 coding DNA: TGTGCTAGCAGCTTAGGCCCAGGGGGCGAGCAGTACTTC. Its translation: CASSLGPGGEQYF.

This clone came up once. The chain links TRBV19 to TRBJ2-1; weak D call: TRBD2 (6 bases). Germline CDR1 and CDR2: LNHDA and SQIVND (reference sequence). The CDR3 loop spans 16 amino acids. With 7 bases removed from V and 1 base from J, the gap between germline ends came to 17 bases. Here the CDR3 DNA reads TGTGCCAGTAAGTTACGGCCTAGCGTTTCCTACAATGAGCAGTTCTTC. Protein: CASKLRPSVSYNEQFF. Variable domain in full (rest from reference TRBV19 and TRBJ2-1): DGGITQSPKYLFRKEGQNVTLSCEQNLNHDAMYWYRQDPGQGLRLIYYSQIVNDFQKGDIAEGYSVSREKKESFPLTVTSAQKNPTAFYLCASKLRPSVSYNEQFFGPGTRLTVL.

The genes are TRBV6-5 and TRBJ1-5; D is possibly TRBD1 (5 bases). Germline CDR1 MNHEY, CDR2 SVGAGI. Trimming removed 4 bases from V and 6 bases from J, with 13 bases in between. CDR3 length equals 14 residues. CDR3 sequence (DNA): TGTGCCAGCAGTTTGCAGGGTGGCGGTCAGCCCCAGCATTTT. It translates to CASSLQGGGQPQHF.

The chain has TRBV30 and TRBJ1-3; D ambiguous. Germline CDR1 GTSNPN, CDR2 SVGIG (reference sequence). V was clipped by 4 bases and J by 4 bases, with 8 bases between them. The CDR3 covers 12 residues. CDR3 sequence reads: CAWTLRGNTIYF. In DNA form, the CDR3 reads TGTGCCTGGACACTAAGAGGAAACACCATATATTTT.

This clone was picked up a small number of times. This sequence joins TRBV7-9 and TRBJ2-1; D is unclear. Trimming left V 1 base short and J 0 bases short, with 13 bases between. The CDR3 covers 17 residues. Per germline, CDR1 SEHNR and CDR2 FQNEAQ (reference sequence). The CDR3 nucleotides are TGTGCCAGCAGCTTAGGGTCTGACGGATTCTCCTACAATGAGCAGTTCTTC. The encoded protein is CASSLGSDGFSYNEQFF.

This clone has a handful of counts. The V and J genes are TRBV27 and TRBJ2-7, with 8 bases aligning to TRBD1. CDR3 length: 14 amino acids. Germline V lookup: CDR1 MNHEY, CDR2 SMNVEV (reference sequence). V gave up 2 bases and J gave up 7 bases; unmatched junction bases: 7. The CDR3 nucleotides read TGTGCCAGCAGTTTACGCGACAGGGGAAGGGAGCAGTACTTC. Its translation: CASSLRDRGREQYF.

The chain employs TRBV5-4 and TRBJ2-5; D not resolved. CDR3 size: 14 residues. The germline CDR1 and CDR2 sequences are SGHNT and YYREEE (reference sequence). The V end lost 4 bases, the J end lost 2 bases, and 12 bases lay between the germline ends. This CDR3 is CASSPMGSQETQYF. CDR3 nucleotides: TGTGCCAGCAGCCCCATGGGCAGTCAAGAGACCCAGTACTTC. Variable domain in full (rest from reference TRBV5-4 and TRBJ2-5): ETGVTQSPTHLIKTRGQQVTLRCSSQSGHNTVSWYQQALGQGPQFIFQYYREEENGRGNFPPRFSGLQFPNYSSELNVNALELDDSALYLCASSPMGSQETQYFGPGTRLLVL.

The chain combines TRBV7-2 with TRBJ2-1; weak D call: TRBD2 (7 bases). Per germline, CDR1 SGHTA and CDR2 FQGNSA. This CDR3 contains 17 residues. Deletions cut 5 bases from V and 0 bases from J, with 17 bases between. CDR3 in amino acids: CASSRWGGAPSYNEQFF. DNA for the CDR3: TGTGCCAGCAGCCGCTGGGGGGGCGCACCCTCCTACAATGAGCAGTTCTTC.

This chain uses TRBV7-3 with TRBJ2-2, with D tentatively TRBD1 (6 bases). The CDR3 is made up of 20 amino acids. In germline, CDR1 is SGHTA, CDR2 FQGTGA. The V end lost 1 base, the J end lost 0 bases, and 21 bases lay between the germline ends. CDR3 residues: CASSLRGPGHNIANTGELFF. In DNA form, the CDR3 reads TGTGCCAGCAGCTTAAGGGGACCGGGACACAATATCGCGAACACCGGGGAGCTGTTTTTT.

V is TRBV28 and J is TRBJ2-7; D might be TRBD1 or TRBD2, each matching 6 bases. CDR3 length: 18 residues. V lost 4 bases and J lost 7, with 29 bases in between. Germline CDR1 and CDR2: MDHEN and SYDVKM. The CDR3, as DNA: TGTGCCAGCAGTTCCCACCCCGGGGGCCAGGGTGGGTTGGGAGAGCAGTACTTC. Translating it yields CASSSHPGGQGGLGEQYF.

V is TRBV7-9 and J is TRBJ1-1; D is unresolved. The CDR3 totals 12 residues. V was clipped by 4 bases and J by 1 base, with 4 bases between them. Germline values: CDR1 SEHNR, CDR2 FQNEAQ (reference sequence). This CDR3 reads CASSWGNTEAFF. The CDR3 region has the DNA TGTGCCAGCAGCTGGGGGAACACTGAAGCTTTCTTT.

The CDR3 DNA reads TGCGCCAGCAGCCCCGACCCACAAGAGACCCAGTACTTC. Amino acid sequence: CASSPDPQETQYF. The V call is TRBV5-1, the J call TRBJ2-5; D is ambiguous. V lost 4 bases to trimming and J lost 2 bases, with 9 bases between them. The CDR3 totals 13 residues. The germline gives CDR1 SGHRS, CDR2 YFSETQ.

CDR3 sequence (DNA): TGTGCCAGCAGATCCGACAGGGCCGGGACCCAGTACTTC. Amino acids: CASRSDRAGTQYF. J is TRBJ2-5 and V is TRBV6-5, with 7 bases lining up with TRBD1. Looked up from germline, CDR1 is MNHEY and CDR2 is SVGAGI. Trimming cost V 6 bases and J 7 bases; bases outside gene matches: 8. CDR3 length: 13 residues.